This paragraph reports one TCR beta chain. The antigen remains undetermined. CDR3 length: 15 amino acids. The germline gives CDR1 ENHRY, CDR2 SYGVKD. V was pared by 3 bases and J by 10 bases, with 19 bases between. This entry is derived from a study of shared clonotypes between healthy human individuals. Background on the study: CD8 memory received one plate per donor, CD8 naive two, CD4 memory three and CD4 naive three.

All donors were Caucasian adults living in Nashville, Tennessee. Researchers partitioned CD4+ cells into CD45RA+ naive and CD45RA-negative memory subsets. Sequencing used immunoSEQ multiplex PCR; TCRdb keeps in-frame clones, though not all of them. The sample has some 2.4 million clones, roughly 93% seen once. Study-wide findings and caveats: On the whole, naive subsets had larger estimated richness than memory subsets had.

Sequenced material: naive CD4+ T cells from PBMCs. The subset was: CD45RA+ positively selected. V and J are TRBV10-3 and TRBJ2-1, with D perhaps TRBD1 (7 bases). The TCR sequence derives from a man between 18 and 29 years old in good health. Some clones in this sample may be carry-over from other donors' samples. The CDR3: CAISDPQGGLREQFF. The DNA of the CDR3 is TGTGCCATCAGTGACCCCCAGGGGGGCCTTAGGGAGCAGTTCTTC.